The 24 T cell receptor beta chains below come from one sample, sequenced in a study of CD8+ T cells in alopecia areata (dated by TCRdb to the late 2010s). Libraries were built with the immunoSEQ multiplex PCR assay. To provide template for TCR sequencing, every sample had RNA extracted and reverse transcribed into cDNA. As stored in TCRdb, this immuneACCESS dataset retains in-frame rearrangements with V and J assigned. A fraction of the clones does not appear; measured against another copy, unresolved V genes explain less than half of the discrepancy, and the remainder lacks a known reason. The sample contains under 40,000 clones, approximately 58% of them found a single time. The ten top clones hold roughly 37% of the sample. The source material was NKG2D-high CD8+ T cells sorted from blood. Interpreted using the paper, the cell subset or site label stands for: sorted CD8+ NKG2D-high blood T cells. The receptor source for this set is a human donor with alopecia areata.

J is TRBJ1-5 and V is TRBV7-8, with a weak D call TRBD1 (5 bases). The CDR3 extends over 16 amino acids. V lost 4 bases and J 5 bases, leaving 18 bases between the germline ends. Germline V gene data show CDR1 as SGHVS and CDR2 as FQNEAQ. CDR3 bases: TGTGCCAGCAGCTCGCACATAGGGGTGCTCGATCAGCCCCAGCATTTT. Protein product: CASSSHIGVLDQPQHF.

This clone occurred a few times. The chain carries TRBV28 and TRBJ2-7; D remains unclear. The CDR3 runs to 13 residues. Deletions cut 6 bases from V and 2 bases from J, with 11 bases between. Per the germline V gene, CDR1 is MDHEN and CDR2 is SYDVKM. The CDR3 DNA reads as TGTGCCAGCAGGTCTACTCTAACCTACGAGCAGTACTTC. Amino acids: CASRSTLTYEQYF.

This clone was seen a handful of times. The chain links TRBV14 to TRBJ2-7; perhaps TRBD2 as D (5 bases). V shed 4 bases and J shed 1 base, with 8 bases lying between them. Germline CDR1 and CDR2: SGHDN and FVKESK. The CDR3 is 13 residues long. The DNA of the CDR3 is TGTGCCAGCAGCCCGGAGGCTTCCTACGAGCAGTACTTC. Its translation is CASSPEASYEQYF.

The chain has TRBV28 and TRBJ2-1; D may be TRBD2 (6 bases). CDR3 length equals 15 residues. Trimming removed 3 bases at V and 8 bases at J, with 17 bases between. Per the germline V gene, CDR1 is MDHEN and CDR2 is SYDVKM. CDR3 loop: CASSFGKRREDEQFF. The CDR3 nucleotides read TGTGCCAGCAGTTTTGGCAAGCGGAGGGAAGATGAGCAGTTCTTC. The full variable domain, with the rest looked up from reference TRBV28 and TRBJ2-1, is DVKVTQSSRYLVKRTGEKVFLECVQDMDHENMFWYRQDPGLGLRLIYFSYDVKMKEKGDIPEGYSVSREKKERFSLILESASTNQTSMYLCASSFGKRREDEQFFGPGTRLTVL.

The V gene is TRBV13, the J gene TRBJ2-5; 8 nucleotides line up with TRBD1. The CDR3 covers 15 residues. The trim removed 8 bases at V and 4 bases at J, leaving 12 bases unmatched. Germline values: CDR1 PRHDT, CDR2 FYEKMQ (reference sequence). The CDR3 loop reads CASRGAAQGAETQYF. CDR3 bases: TGTGCCAGCCGAGGCGCGGCGCAGGGGGCAGAGACCCAGTACTTC. The entire variable domain, with the rest obtained from reference TRBV13 and TRBJ2-5, is as follows: AAGVIQSPRHLIKEKRETATLKCYPIPRHDTVYWYQQGPGQDPQFLISFYEKMQSDKGSIPDRFSAQQFSDYHSELNMSSLELGDSALYFCASRGAAQGAETQYFGPGTRLLVL.

The rearrangement links TRBV19 to TRBJ2-1, with 10 nucleotides matching TRBD2. J gave up 8 bases and V 3 bases, and 4 bases lay outside the gene matches. Looked up from germline, CDR1 is LNHDA and CDR2 is SQIVND (reference sequence). The CDR3 totals 14 residues. The CDR3 reads CASSILAGGHEQFF. CDR3 DNA sequence: TGTGCCAGTAGTATCTTAGCGGGGGGACATGAGCAGTTCTTC.

V usage is TRBV19 and J usage is TRBJ2-7; 7 positions match TRBD2. The CDR3 loop spans 14 amino acids. Germline V gives CDR1 LNHDA, CDR2 SQIVND (reference sequence). The V and J ends lost 3 bases and 0 bases, in that order; junction bases with no gene match: 2. The CDR3: CASSIGGVSYEQYF. The CDR3 nucleotides read TGTGCCAGTAGTATTGGGGGGGTCTCCTACGAGCAGTACTTC.

The V and J genes are TRBV4-2 and TRBJ2-5, with TRBD2 matching 10 bases. V dropped 4 bases and J dropped 1; count of bases not matched to a gene: 6. The CDR3 is made up of 16 amino acids. Germline-derived CDR1 and CDR2 are LGHNA and YNFKEQ. The CDR3 protein is CASSPRTSGTQETQYF. Written as DNA, the CDR3 is TGTGCCAGCAGCCCACGGACTAGCGGCACCCAAGAGACCCAGTACTTC.

J is TRBJ2-3 and V is TRBV5-8; D might be TRBD2 (5 bases). The V end lost 2 bases, the J end lost 4 bases, and 8 bases lay between the germline ends. The germline V gene encodes CDR1 SGHTS and CDR2 YDEGEE. CDR3 size: 13 residues. The CDR3 coding sequence is TGTGCCAGCAGCTTAGAGGAGGCAGATACGCAGTATTTT. Its translation: CASSLEEADTQYF.

In this sample, this clone turned up a few times. The V and J genes are TRBV12-5 and TRBJ1-1, with a tentative D call TRBD1 (5 bases). The CDR3 is made up of 14 amino acids. The germline V gene encodes CDR1 LGHNT and CDR2 FRNRAP. V lost 5 bases, J lost 1 base, and 11 bases lay in between. This CDR3 reads CASGPGTANTEAFF. The CDR3 nucleotides are TGTGCTAGTGGTCCCGGGACGGCGAACACTGAAGCTTTCTTT. The variable domain in full, with the rest retrieved from reference TRBV12-5 and TRBJ1-1, is DARVTQTPRHKVTEMGQEVTMRCQPILGHNTVFWYRQTMMQGLELLAYFRNRAPLDDSGMPKDRFSAEMPDATLATLKIQPSEPRDSAVYFCASGPGTANTEAFFGQGTRLTVV.

A few counts support this clone. The gene calls are TRBV9 and TRBJ2-2; 8 nucleotides align to TRBD2. CDR1 is SGDLS, CDR2 YYNGEE, per germline. This CDR3 contains 13 residues. Trimming at V came to 3 bases and at J to 7 bases, leaving 2 bases not matched to a gene. As DNA, the CDR3 is TGTGCCAGCAGCGACGGGAGGGTCGGGGAGCTGTTTTTT. Translated, it gives CASSDGRVGELFF.

The rearrangement joins TRBV7-9 to TRBJ2-1, with D unresolved. This CDR3 comprises 14 residues. CDR1 and CDR2 from the germline V gene are SEHNR and FQNEAQ (reference sequence). The V end lost 6 bases, the J end lost 0 bases, and 9 bases lay between the germline ends. DNA of the CDR3: TGTGCCAGCAGTCAAACCTCCTCCTACAATGAGCAGTTCTTC. This sequence encodes CASSQTSSYNEQFF.

The chain carries TRBV29-1 and TRBJ2-1; TRBD2 matches at 9 bases. J gave up 4 bases and V 3 bases, and 10 bases lay outside the gene matches. Germline CDR1 is SQVTM and CDR2 is ANQGSEA. This CDR3 is built from 16 residues. CDR3 bases: TGCAGCGTTGAGGATAGCGGGGGACCTATTTACAATGAGCAGTTCTTC. Protein product: CSVEDSGGPIYNEQFF.

This clone was seen a handful of times. V and J are TRBV7-9 and TRBJ1-2, with D perhaps matching TRBD1 (6 bases). Trimming shortened V by 1 base and J by 3 bases, and 15 bases separated the two germline ends. CDR3 length: 16 amino acids. Germline CDR1 SEHNR, CDR2 FQNEAQ (reference sequence). In DNA, the CDR3 is TGTGCCAGCAGCTTAGTTTTTGGGGGCAGCTACTATGGCTACACCTTC. Amino acid sequence: CASSLVFGGSYYGYTF.

This clone was picked up a small number of times. This sequence joins TRBV7-9 and TRBJ2-5; 7 bases map to TRBD1. V dropped 5 bases and J dropped 0; count of bases not matched to a gene: 3. The germline V gene has CDR1 SEHNR and CDR2 FQNEAQ (reference sequence). This CDR3 region has 14 residues. In DNA, the CDR3 is TGTGCCAGCAGCCGACAGGGTCACCAAGAGACCCAGTACTTC. Its translation: CASSRQGHQETQYF.

This CDR3 is CASSQERSGRTWGEQYF. The CDR3 DNA reads as TGCGCCAGCAGCCAAGAGAGGAGCGGGAGGACGTGGGGGGAGCAGTACTTC. The V gene is TRBV4-3, the J gene TRBJ2-7; TRBD2 matches at 9 bases. Germline CDR1 reads LGHNA; CDR2 reads YSLEER. Germline trimming cut 0 bases from V and 7 bases from J; bases unmatched to any gene: 13. This CDR3 is 17 amino acids long.

The chain is built from TRBV11-2 and TRBJ2-1, with no clear D. Deletions cut 4 bases from V and 2 bases from J, with 12 bases between. This CDR3 has 15 residues. The germline CDR1 and CDR2 sequences are SGHAT and FQNNGV. In nucleotides, the CDR3 is TGTGCCAGCAGCTCGAGCGCGTCTGCCTACAATGAGCAGTTCTTC. Translated: CASSSSASAYNEQFF.

The genes are TRBV5-4 and TRBJ2-2; no clear D. Trimming took off 0 bases at V and 2 bases at J, with 5 bases between the two ends. The CDR3 totals 14 residues. CDR1 and CDR2 from the germline V gene are SGHNT and YYREEE (reference sequence). The CDR3 reads CASSLGTNTGELFF. CDR3 in DNA: TGTGCCAGCAGCTTGGGCACCAACACCGGGGAGCTGTTTTTT.

This clone was picked up one time. V is TRBV7-8 and J is TRBJ2-3; TRBD2 agrees at 10 bases. From germline, CDR1 is SGHVS and CDR2 FQNEAQ. The V segment lost 4 bases and the J segment 0 bases; nucleotides outside the gene matches: 7. The CDR3 extends over 17 amino acids. The CDR3: CASSWQLAGDSTDTQYF. CDR3 coding DNA: TGTGCCAGCAGCTGGCAGCTAGCGGGGGATAGCACAGATACGCAGTATTTT.

The chain employs TRBV28 and TRBJ1-2; possibly TRBD1 for D (5 bases). Germline V lookup: CDR1 MDHEN, CDR2 SYDVKM. The length of the CDR3 is 15 residues. V gave up 7 bases and J gave up 4 bases, with 19 bases separating them. CDR3 DNA sequence: TGTGCCAGCATAGCCCAGGGAGGGGTCGGCTATGGCTACACCTTC. It translates to CASIAQGGVGYGYTF.

This clone was seen a single time. CDR3 residues: CASSQGAVSADTQYF. The CDR3 nucleotides are TGCGCCAGCAGCCAAGGGGCCGTTTCGGCAGATACGCAGTATTTT. The chain uses TRBV4-1 and TRBJ2-3; no firm D call. Between the trimmed V and J ends, which lost 1 base and 4 bases, there was a span of 12 bases. Germline lookup yields CDR1 MGHRA and CDR2 YSYEKL. The CDR3 is 15 amino acids.

This clone was detected a few times. The chain uses TRBV14 and TRBJ1-2, with 7 positions matching TRBD1. The ends lost 4 bases at V and 0 bases at J; junction bases unmatched: 8. This CDR3 contains 16 residues. Germline loops: CDR1 SGHDN, CDR2 FVKESK. This CDR3 is CASSRQGRGTNYGYTF. CDR3 sequence (DNA): TGTGCCAGCAGCCGACAGGGAAGAGGAACTAACTATGGCTACACCTTC.

This clone was seen only a few times. The chain has TRBV11-2 and TRBJ2-7; the match to TRBD1 covers 9 bases. Germline CDR1 and CDR2: SGHAT and FQNNGV. The CDR3 has 14 amino acids. V lost 5 bases to trimming and J lost 3 bases; unmatched junction nucleotides: 5. The CDR3 sequence is CASSLGTGNYEQYF. The CDR3 nucleotides are TGTGCCAGCAGCCTTGGGACAGGGAACTACGAGCAGTACTTC.

This clone was found a few times. The gene calls are TRBV2 and TRBJ2-1; D may be TRBD1 or TRBD2 (6 bases each). The ends were cut back, 6 bases at V and 7 bases at J, with 22 bases in the middle. Germline V gene lookup returns CDR1 SNHLY and CDR2 FYNNEI. This CDR3 is built from 16 residues. Here the CDR3 reads CASSYRVGGAGNEQFF. In nucleotides, the CDR3 is TGTGCCAGCAGCTACCGAGTCGGGGGCGCCGGGAATGAGCAGTTCTTC.